The entry below gives a single T cell receptor (beta chain) sequence along with its context. The data were taken from a study of blood T cell repertoires in COVID-19. Assay: immunoSEQ multiplex PCR; the TCRdb copy retains only in-frame clones and omits some. The repertoire holds roughly 100,000 clones, more than 75% seen once, with about 16% in the top ten. What was sequenced was peripheral blood. The receptor was isolated from a man aged 50 to 59 with acute or convalescent COVID-19.

The CDR3 spells CACQAGLGYTF. The CDR3 DNA reads as TGTGCCTGTCAGGCAGGGCTTGGCTACACCTTC. The chain uses TRBV30 and TRBJ1-2; possible D gene TRBD1, 5 bases. Germline CDR1 and CDR2: GTSNPN and SVGIG (reference sequence). This CDR3 is 11 amino acids long. Trimming cost V 6 bases and J 7 bases, with 12 bases left between them.